The 8 T cell receptor beta chains given below trace back to one sample, sequenced in a study of a mutant IDH1 vaccine in newly diagnosed glioma. Time point here: week 35, safety follow-up. Topical imiquimod was applied with each vaccine dose, which held 300 ug of mutant IDH1 20-mer peptide. No antigen has been assigned to these receptors. Sequencing used immunoSEQ multiplex PCR; TCRdb keeps in-frame clones, though not all of them. This table has 25,000 to 30,000 clones, more than 65% appearing once. This material consisted of PBMCs, taken from a glioma patient whose treatment included an IDH1 peptide vaccine. The source of these receptors is a man between 50 and 59 years old with glioma.

This clone was counted only a few times. The chain employs TRBV11-2 and TRBJ2-2; D not resolved. This CDR3 comprises 13 residues. Trimming took off 8 bases at V and 5 bases at J, with 12 bases between the two ends. CDR1 is SGHAT, CDR2 FQNNGV, per germline. Written as DNA, the CDR3 is TGTGCCAGCCCCCGGACGGAGACCGGGGAGCTGTTTTTT. Its translation is CASPRTETGELFF. Based on the CDR3 plus reference TRBV11-2 and TRBJ2-2, the full variable domain is EAGVAQSPRYKIIEKRQSVAFWCNPISGHATLYWYQQILGQGPKLLIQFQNNGVVDDSQLPKDRFSAERLKGVDSTLKIQPAKLEDSAVYLCASPRTETGELFFGEGSRLTVL.

This rearrangement joins TRBV5-1 to TRBJ1-2, with TRBD1 matching over 9 bases. The CDR3 consists of 14 residues. The trim removed 4 bases at V and 3 bases at J, leaving 4 bases unmatched. Germline CDR1 reads SGHRS; CDR2 reads YFSETQ. The CDR3 sequence is CASSPGDRDYGYTF. As DNA, the CDR3 is TGCGCCAGCAGCCCGGGGGACAGGGACTATGGCTACACCTTC.

The table lists this clone with a few counts. The chain carries TRBV7-3 and TRBJ2-3, with D uncertain. The CDR3 runs 13 residues. With 5 bases removed from V and 2 bases from J, the gap between germline ends came to 8 bases. CDR1 and CDR2 (germline): SGHTA, FQGTGA. CDR3 amino acids: CASSPSLTDTQYF. Here the CDR3 DNA reads TGTGCCAGCAGCCCCTCCCTCACAGATACGCAGTATTTT.

This sequence joins TRBV7-2 and TRBJ1-2; D perhaps matches TRBD1 (6 bases). The V end was cut by 5 bases, the J end by 8 bases, with 15 bases between. This CDR3 is 13 amino acids long. From germline, CDR1 is SGHTA and CDR2 FQGNSA. The CDR3 reads CASSPGGARGYTF. The CDR3 DNA reads TGTGCCAGCAGCCCGGGGGGGGCCAGGGGCTACACCTTC.

This chain links TRBV6-1 with TRBJ1-5; D is uncertain. Per the germline V gene, CDR1 is MNHNS and CDR2 is SASEGT. This CDR3 is built from 17 residues. Trimming took off 2 bases at V and 0 bases at J, with 14 bases between the two ends. The CDR3 here is CASSERAQQNSNQPQHF. The CDR3 DNA follows: TGTGCCAGCAGTGAACGGGCCCAGCAGAATAGCAATCAGCCCCAGCATTTT.

The V gene is TRBV4-1, the J gene TRBJ1-2; no firm D call. Germline CDR1 and CDR2: MGHRA and YSYEKL. This CDR3 has 13 amino acids. V was trimmed by 1 base and J by 4 bases, leaving 7 bases between them. The CDR3 nucleotides read TGCGCCAGCAGCCAAGCCAGTGGCTATGGCTACACCTTC. Its translation is CASSQASGYGYTF.

V usage is TRBV12-5 and J usage is TRBJ1-6; no reliable D call. Germline loops: CDR1 LGHNT, CDR2 FRNRAP. Trimming took 1 base from V and 8 from J, leaving 9 bases between them. The CDR3 covers 14 residues. CDR3 nucleotide sequence: TGTGCTAGTGGTTTGGCCCCAGAGTATTCACCCCTCCACTTT. Translation: CASGLAPEYSPLHF. The complete variable domain, with remaining parts taken from reference TRBV12-5 and TRBJ1-6, reads DARVTQTPRHKVTEMGQEVTMRCQPILGHNTVFWYRQTMMQGLELLAYFRNRAPLDDSGMPKDRFSAEMPDATLATLKIQPSEPRDSAVYFCASGLAPEYSPLHFGNGTRLTVT.

This chain links TRBV23-1 with TRBJ1-1; 9 bases agree with TRBD1. TRBV23-1 is reported as an ORF; its role is uncertain. This CDR3 comprises 16 residues. V shed 0 bases and J 7 bases; nucleotides not matched to a gene: 9. The CDR3 DNA reads as TGCGCCAGCAGTCAATCCCTGGACAGGGGCGCGGTTGAAGCTTTCTTT. This encodes CASSQSLDRGAVEAFF.